The 26 T cell receptor beta chains below come from one sample, sequenced in a study of tumor-infiltrating lymphocytes in primary liver carcinoma (dated by TCRdb to about 2017). Sequencing instrument: Illumina HiSeq 2500. Starting from approximately 460 ng total RNA, TCRbeta-specific cDNA was produced by reverse transcription with a constant-region primer and ProtoScript II reverse transcriptase. The TCRbeta libraries were prepared through three rounds of nested multiplex PCR following a slightly modified ARM-PCR procedure. Multiplex TRBV1-TRBV30 forward primers and a Cbeta reverse primer were used in the first two PCR rounds, each of which was run for about 10 cycles. Using fastp at Q25 and MiXCR, TCRdb reprocessed the public reads and kept productive beta chains. Each entry merges the rows of one CDR3 protein and shows their most common DNA and genes. The sample table contains approximately 320,000 distinct CDR3 sequences; only one count was recorded for roughly three fifths of them. The ten largest clones represent over 15% of the sample.

TRIzol reagent was used to extract blood RNA from unsorted whole blood, while the DNeasy Blood & Tissue kit provided the germline DNA. Sequencing was performed on peripheral blood. The receptors come from a woman aged 25 to 39 with primary liver carcinoma and hepatitis B virus infection.

Worth noting for this clonotype: Germline and junction disagree at one end, which may indicate a read error. The CDR3: CASSLTLVIF. Here the CDR3 DNA reads TGTGCCAGCAGCTTAACGTTGGTAATTTTC. The chain combines TRBV7-9 with TRBJ2-6; D is ambiguous. Germline loops: CDR1 SEHNR, CDR2 FQNEAQ (reference sequence). The CDR3 contains 10 residues.

The V and J genes are TRBV12-3 or TRBV12-4 and TRBJ2-5; possibly TRBD1 for D (6 bases). This CDR3 is built from 14 residues. V was clipped by 6 bases and J by 4 bases, with 15 bases between them. The CDR3, as DNA: TGTGCCAGCAGCAAGAAACAGGGCGGAGAGACCCAGTACTTC. Translated: CASSKKQGGETQYF.

This clonotype was observed a handful of times. V and J are TRBV6-6 and TRBJ1-2; 7 bases are a match to TRBD1. This CDR3 contains 13 residues. V was clipped by 6 bases and J by 5 bases; unmatched bases: 6. Germline loops: CDR1 MNHNY, CDR2 SVGAGI (reference sequence). The CDR3 reads CASSPQGPYGYTF. In DNA, the CDR3 is TGTGCCAGCAGCCCACAGGGGCCTTATGGCTACACCTTC.

The chain is built from TRBV5-4 and TRBJ2-1; 7 bases are a match to TRBD1. The CDR3 is 12 residues long. The germline gives CDR1 SGHNT, CDR2 YYREEE (reference sequence). Losses at the gene ends were 5 bases for V and 13 bases for J; bases not matched to a gene: 9. The CDR3 sequence: CASRFFRDSQFF. DNA for the CDR3: TGTGCCAGCAGGTTCTTTCGGGACAGTCAGTTCTTC.

This chain links TRBV6-6 with TRBJ1-6; D possibly corresponds to TRBD1 (5 bases). The ends were cut back, 5 bases at V and 9 bases at J, with 11 bases in the middle. The germline gives CDR1 MNHNY, CDR2 SVGAGI (reference sequence). The CDR3 loop spans 13 amino acids. In DNA, the CDR3 is TGTGCCAGCAGTAATACAGGAATTTCACCCCTCCACTTT. Translation gives CASSNTGISPLHF.

This chain connects TRBV11-2 to TRBJ2-1; 9 bases match TRBD2. Germline V gene sequence: CDR1 SGHAT, CDR2 FQNNGV. The J segment lost 9 bases and the V segment lost 1 base, leaving 7 bases of the junction unmatched. The CDR3 length is 15 residues. The CDR3 spells CASSLGTSERVEQFF. CDR3 bases: TGTGCCAGCAGCTTAGGGACTAGCGAGAGGGTTGAGCAGTTCTTC.

On this clonotype: A junction boundary mismatches the germline segment, possibly from a read error. V usage is TRBV4-1 and J usage is TRBJ1-5; D unclear. The CDR3 length is 16 residues. Germline CDR1 reads MGHRA; CDR2 reads YSYEKL. The CDR3 region is CDSSQAGQDSNQPQHF. The CDR3 DNA reads as TGCGACAGCAGCCAAGCCGGGCAGGATAGCAATCAGCCCCAGCATTTT.

The chain uses TRBV6-6 and TRBJ2-4; 9 bases match TRBD2. The germline V gene has CDR1 MNHNY and CDR2 SVGAGI (reference sequence). This CDR3 is 20 amino acids long. V dropped 2 bases and J dropped 0; count of bases not matched to a gene: 14. This CDR3 is CASSYSTGEGREGAKNIQYF. As DNA, the CDR3 is TGTGCCAGCAGTTACAGTACCGGTGAGGGGCGGGAGGGAGCCAAAAACATTCAGTACTTC.

This clonotype was picked up many times. The chain links TRBV6-2 or TRBV6-3 to TRBJ2-7; maybe TRBD1 (5 bases). The CDR3 is 14 residues long. Per the germline V gene, CDR1 is MNHEY and CDR2 is SVGEGT. The V end lost 7 bases, the J end lost 0 bases, and 13 bases lay between the germline ends. CDR3 amino acids: CASTYPQGSYEQYF. The CDR3 DNA is TGTGCCAGCACCTACCCTCAGGGCTCCTACGAGCAGTACTTC.

About this clonotype: The conserved phenylalanine or tryptophan normally closing the CDR3 is absent here, so this likely arose from a read error. This chain connects TRBV6-6 to TRBJ1-2, with 9 positions matching TRBD1. Germline trimming cut 7 bases from V and 9 bases from J; bases unmatched to any gene: 9. The germline gives CDR1 MNHNY, CDR2 SVGAGI (reference sequence). The CDR3 runs to 13 residues. The CDR3 DNA sequence: TGTGCCAGCACCCTAACAGGGGGCAGGAGCTACACCTTA. Translation gives CASTLTGGRSYTL.

The chain employs TRBV29-1 and TRBJ1-1; possible D gene TRBD1, 6 bases. The germline V and J ends were trimmed by 6 bases and 5 bases, with 13 bases remaining between them. This CDR3 comprises 12 residues. From germline, CDR1 is SQVTM and CDR2 ANQGSEA. Written as DNA, the CDR3 is TGCAGCGTGAAGGGGGTTAGAACTGAAGCTTTCTTT. Translating it yields CSVKGVRTEAFF.

The chain carries TRBV4-2 and TRBJ2-2; 9 bases match TRBD1. The V segment lost 1 base and the J segment 7 bases; nucleotides outside the gene matches: 7. The CDR3 loop spans 16 amino acids. Germline V gene lookup returns CDR1 LGHNA and CDR2 YNFKEQ. The CDR3 protein is CASSQGQGVLDGELFF. CDR3 in DNA: TGTGCCAGCAGCCAAGGACAGGGGGTGCTTGACGGGGAGCTGTTTTTT.

The DNA for the CDR3 is TGTGCTAGTGGTACTCCACAGAGGAGCTCCTACGAGCAGTACTTC. This gives the protein CASGTPQRSSYEQYF. This chain joins TRBV12-5 and TRBJ2-7; no clear D. This CDR3 has 15 amino acids. Germline V CDR1 and CDR2: LGHNT, FRNRAP. Trimming left V 5 bases short and J 0 bases short, with 14 bases between.

This clonotype appeared a few times. The rearrangement joins TRBV6-5 to TRBJ1-1; 10 bases fit TRBD1. With V trimmed by 8 bases and J by 12 bases, 9 bases remained unmatched. CDR1 and CDR2 (germline): MNHEY, SVGAGI. The CDR3 sequence is 12 residues long. The CDR3 sequence is CASGPRTGGTFF. In nucleotides, the CDR3 is TGTGCCAGCGGTCCCCGGACAGGGGGAACTTTCTTT.

This clonotype was observed a few times. This chain connects TRBV6-2 or TRBV6-3 to TRBJ2-7, with D tentatively TRBD2 (6 bases). Trimming removed 8 bases from V and 0 bases from J, with 14 bases in between. The CDR3 extends over 14 amino acids. Germline CDR1 reads MNHEY; CDR2 reads SVGEGT. The CDR3 coding sequence is TGTGCCAGCGGGAATAGCGGCCTCTCCTACGAGCAGTACTTC. It codes for CASGNSGLSYEQYF.

This clonotype has a single count. The CDR3 end shows no conserved phenylalanine or tryptophan, and so a read error is likely. This sequence joins TRBV12-3 or TRBV12-4 and TRBJ1-5; 7 bases align to TRBD1. CDR3 length: 15 residues. The CDR3 sequence is CACSPTGYSNQPQHY. The CDR3 bases are TGTGCCTGCAGTCCGACAGGGTATAGCAATCAGCCCCAGCATTAT.

The chain uses TRBV13 and TRBJ2-4, with a tentative D call TRBD2 (5 bases). The germline CDR1 and CDR2 sequences are PRHDT and FYEKMQ (reference sequence). The CDR3 consists of 14 residues. Trimming removed 3 bases from V and 0 bases from J, with 6 bases in between. CDR3 sequence: CASSFRGAKNIQYF. CDR3 DNA: TGTGCCAGCAGCTTCCGGGGAGCCAAAAACATTCAGTACTTC.

J is TRBJ2-3 and V is TRBV4-3; D is undetermined. Trimming removed 3 bases from V and 6 bases from J, with 25 bases in between. CDR1 and CDR2 from the germline V gene are LGHNA and YSLEER. CDR3 size: 18 residues. The CDR3 coding sequence is TGCGCCAGCAGCCAGTCAGTCTGGCTGGTTGATCCCAATGATACGCAGTATTTT. It encodes CASSQSVWLVDPNDTQYF.

This clonotype was detected many times. The chain joins TRBV29-1 to TRBJ1-3; D is unclear. The CDR3 has 13 residues. The germline CDR1 and CDR2 sequences are SQVTM and ANQGSEA. The V and J ends lost 7 bases and 0 bases respectively, with 10 bases between them. The CDR3, as DNA: TGCAGCGCGGCTCACAACTCTGGAAACACCATATATTTT. This translates into CSAAHNSGNTIYF.

The table lists this clonotype with a count of one. The rearrangement joins TRBV28 to TRBJ2-5; 10 nucleotides agree with TRBD2. Trimming at V came to 10 bases and at J to 5 bases, leaving 7 bases not matched to a gene. CDR3 length: 13 amino acids. In germline, CDR1 is MDHEN, CDR2 SYDVKM. CDR3 in amino acids: CATLAGGGETQYF. The CDR3 bases are TGTGCCACTTTAGCGGGAGGAGGGGAGACCCAGTACTTC.

The table lists this clonotype with a few counts. The rearrangement uses TRBV7-9 and TRBJ2-3, with D tentatively TRBD1 (6 bases). This CDR3 has 15 residues. Per germline, CDR1 SEHNR and CDR2 FQNEAQ (reference sequence). V was pared by 5 bases and J by 3 bases, with 15 bases between. DNA for the CDR3: TGTGCCAGCAGCCCAACAGGCAGGGGAACAGATACGCAGTATTTT. This sequence encodes CASSPTGRGTDTQYF.

Points on this clonotype: Since a much larger clone is just one base distant, this may be a read error. V and J are TRBV28 and TRBJ2-5, with a weak D call TRBD2 (7 bases). The CDR3 is made up of 14 amino acids. Germline V gene lookup returns CDR1 MDHEN and CDR2 SYDVKM. CDR3 protein: CTSSLRGRERAQYF. The DNA for the CDR3 is TGTACCAGCAGTTTAAGGGGGAGGGAGAGGGCCCAGTACTTC.

Ten or more counts support this clonotype. The V and J genes are TRBV12-3 or TRBV12-4 and TRBJ2-1; the match to TRBD2 covers 7 bases. J was trimmed by 4 bases and V by 3 bases; bases with no gene match: 15. CDR3 length: 18 amino acids. CDR3 amino acids: CASSLRSGEKLGYNEQFF. The CDR3 DNA sequence: TGTGCCAGCAGTTTGAGAAGCGGGGAAAAATTGGGTTACAATGAGCAGTTCTTC.

The chain recombines TRBV4-2 with TRBJ1-5; TRBD1 matches 7 bases. CDR3 length equals 14 residues. J gave up 5 bases and V 3 bases, and 4 bases lay outside the gene matches. CDR1 and CDR2 (germline): LGHNA, YNFKEQ. CDR3 DNA: TGTGCCAGCAGCCAGGAGGGGGCCCATCAGCCCCAGCATTTT. Encoded protein: CASSQEGAHQPQHF.

The rearrangement links TRBV12-5 to TRBJ2-6; 9 bases map to TRBD2. The J segment lost 3 bases and the V segment lost 8 bases, leaving 23 bases of the junction unmatched. The CDR3 is made up of 21 amino acids. Germline V CDR1 and CDR2: LGHNT, FRNRAP. CDR3 protein: CASSPIAGELYSVSGANVLTF. CDR3 bases: TGTGCTAGTAGCCCAATAGCGGGAGAACTCTACTCTGTGAGTGGGGCCAACGTCCTGACTTTC.

The table lists this clonotype with a few counts. The chain uses TRBV28 and TRBJ2-1, with 12 positions matching TRBD2. In germline, CDR1 is MDHEN, CDR2 SYDVKM. The CDR3 runs to 14 residues. The V gene end was trimmed by 6 bases and the J gene end by 12 bases; junction bases not matched to a gene: 9. The CDR3 nucleotides are TGTGCCAGCAGCCCGACTAGCGGGAGAGGACGGCAGTTCTTC. This sequence encodes CASSPTSGRGRQFF.